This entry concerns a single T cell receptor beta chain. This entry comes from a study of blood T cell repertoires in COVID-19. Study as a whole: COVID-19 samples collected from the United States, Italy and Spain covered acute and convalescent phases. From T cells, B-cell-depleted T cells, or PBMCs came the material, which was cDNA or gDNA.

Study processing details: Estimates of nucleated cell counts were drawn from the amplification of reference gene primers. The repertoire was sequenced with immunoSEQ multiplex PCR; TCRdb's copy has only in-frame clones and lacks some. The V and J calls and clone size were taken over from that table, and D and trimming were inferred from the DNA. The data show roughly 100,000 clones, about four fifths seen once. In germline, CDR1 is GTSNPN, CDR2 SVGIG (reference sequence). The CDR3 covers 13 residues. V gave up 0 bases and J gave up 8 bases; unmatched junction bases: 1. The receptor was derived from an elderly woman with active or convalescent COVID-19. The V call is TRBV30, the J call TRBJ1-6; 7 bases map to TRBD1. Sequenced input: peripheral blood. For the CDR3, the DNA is TGTGCCTGGAGTGTAGGGGGCGATTCACCCCTCCACTTT. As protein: CAWSVGGDSPLHF. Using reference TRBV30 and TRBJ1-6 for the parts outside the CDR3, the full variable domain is SQTIHQWPATLVQPVGSPLSLECTVEGTSNPNLYWYRQAAGRGLQLLFYSVGIGQISSEVPQNLSASRPQDRQFILSSKKLLLSDSGFYLCAWSVGGDSPLHFGNGTRLTVT.